This T cell receptor (beta chain) is drawn from a study of T cell changes during pregnancy in multiple sclerosis. Only in-frame clones appear in the TCRdb table, and some are missing; sequencing was by immunoSEQ multiplex PCR. The table includes 55,000 to 65,000 clones, 93% detected once. The CDR3 consists of 12 residues. V was cut by 2 bases and J by 6 bases, with 7 bases left in between. Germline CDR1 reads GTSNPN; CDR2 reads SVGIG (reference sequence). V usage is TRBV30 and J usage is TRBJ2-2, with D unresolved. The sequence derives from a female donor with multiple sclerosis, enrolled in a pregnancy study. The sample consisted of peripheral blood, taken after pregnancy. In DNA, the CDR3 is TGTGCCTGGAGTCTAACCGCCGGGGAGCTGTTTTTT. It is translated as CAWSLTAGELFF.